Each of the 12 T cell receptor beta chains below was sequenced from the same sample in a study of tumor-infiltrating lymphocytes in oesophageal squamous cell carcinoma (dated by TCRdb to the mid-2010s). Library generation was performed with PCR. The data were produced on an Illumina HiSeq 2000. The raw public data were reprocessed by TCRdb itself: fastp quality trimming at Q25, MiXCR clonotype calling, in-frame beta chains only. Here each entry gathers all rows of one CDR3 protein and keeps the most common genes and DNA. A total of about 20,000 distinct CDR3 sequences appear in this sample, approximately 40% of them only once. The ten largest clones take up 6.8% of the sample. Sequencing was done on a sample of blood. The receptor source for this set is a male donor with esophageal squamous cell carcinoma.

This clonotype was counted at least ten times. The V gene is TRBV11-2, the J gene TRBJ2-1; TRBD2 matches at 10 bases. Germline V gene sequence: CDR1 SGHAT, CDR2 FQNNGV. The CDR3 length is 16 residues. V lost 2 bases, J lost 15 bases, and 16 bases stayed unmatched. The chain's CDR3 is CASSLRDSSGGAVLFF. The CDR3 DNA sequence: TGTGCCAGCAGCTTAAGGGATTCTAGCGGGGGCGCCGTTTTGTTCTTC.

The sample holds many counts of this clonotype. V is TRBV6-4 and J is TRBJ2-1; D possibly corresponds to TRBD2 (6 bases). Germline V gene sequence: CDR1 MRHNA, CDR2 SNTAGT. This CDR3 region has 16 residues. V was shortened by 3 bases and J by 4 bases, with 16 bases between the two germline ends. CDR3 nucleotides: TGTGCCAGCAGTGAAGTGAGCGGGCAGGGTTACAATGAGCAGTTCTTC. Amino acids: CASSEVSGQGYNEQFF.

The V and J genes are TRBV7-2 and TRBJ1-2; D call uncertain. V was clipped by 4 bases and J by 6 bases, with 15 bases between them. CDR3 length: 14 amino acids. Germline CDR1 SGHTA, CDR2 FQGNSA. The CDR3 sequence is CASSSSSGMDGYTF. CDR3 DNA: TGTGCCAGCAGCTCGAGTAGTGGGATGGATGGCTACACCTTC.

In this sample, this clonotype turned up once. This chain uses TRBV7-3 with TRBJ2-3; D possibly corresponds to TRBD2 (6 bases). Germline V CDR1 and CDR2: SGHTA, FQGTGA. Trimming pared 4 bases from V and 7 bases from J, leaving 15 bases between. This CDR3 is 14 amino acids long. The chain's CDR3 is CASSSAELANTQYF. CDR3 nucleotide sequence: TGTGCCAGCAGCTCAGCGGAACTAGCAAATACGCAGTATTTT.

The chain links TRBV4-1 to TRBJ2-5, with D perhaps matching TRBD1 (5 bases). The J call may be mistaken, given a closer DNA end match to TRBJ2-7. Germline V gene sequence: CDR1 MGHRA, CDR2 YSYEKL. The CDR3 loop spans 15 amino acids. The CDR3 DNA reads TGCGCCAGCAGCCAAGAACAGGCACAGCTCTACGAGCAGTACTTC. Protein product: CASSQEQAQLYEQYF.

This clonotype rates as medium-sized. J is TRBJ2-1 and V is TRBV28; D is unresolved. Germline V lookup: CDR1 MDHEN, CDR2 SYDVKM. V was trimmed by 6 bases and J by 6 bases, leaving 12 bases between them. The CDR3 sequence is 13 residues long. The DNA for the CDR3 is TGTGCCAGCAGAGTAGGTAGTGTCAATGAGCAGTTCTTC. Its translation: CASRVGSVNEQFF.

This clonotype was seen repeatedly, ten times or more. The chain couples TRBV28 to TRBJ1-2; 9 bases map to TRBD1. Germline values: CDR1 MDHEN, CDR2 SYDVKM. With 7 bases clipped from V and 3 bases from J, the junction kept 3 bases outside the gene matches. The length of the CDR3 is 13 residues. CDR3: CASNTGGHYGYTF. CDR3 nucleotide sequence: TGTGCCAGCAACACAGGGGGCCACTATGGCTACACCTTC.

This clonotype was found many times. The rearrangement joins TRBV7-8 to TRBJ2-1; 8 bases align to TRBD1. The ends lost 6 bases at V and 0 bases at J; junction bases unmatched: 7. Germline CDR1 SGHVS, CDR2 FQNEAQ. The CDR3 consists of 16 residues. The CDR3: CASRPRTGGSYNEQFF. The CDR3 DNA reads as TGTGCCAGCAGACCCCGAACAGGGGGCTCCTACAATGAGCAGTTCTTC.

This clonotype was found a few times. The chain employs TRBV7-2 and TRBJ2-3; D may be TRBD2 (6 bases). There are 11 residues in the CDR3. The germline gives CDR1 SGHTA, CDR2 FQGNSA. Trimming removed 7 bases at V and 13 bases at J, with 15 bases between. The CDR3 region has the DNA TGTGCCAGCACCTCGGCGGGGAGGAAGTATTTT. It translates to CASTSAGRKYF.

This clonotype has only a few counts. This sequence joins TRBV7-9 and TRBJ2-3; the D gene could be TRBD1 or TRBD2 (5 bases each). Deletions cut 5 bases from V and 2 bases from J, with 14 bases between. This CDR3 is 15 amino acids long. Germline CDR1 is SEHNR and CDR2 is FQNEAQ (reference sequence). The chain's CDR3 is CASSLFRGFTDTQYF. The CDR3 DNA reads TGTGCCAGCAGCCTCTTTCGGGGCTTCACAGATACGCAGTATTTT. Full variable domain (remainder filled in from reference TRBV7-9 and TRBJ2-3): DTGVSQNPRHKITKRGQNVTFRCDPISEHNRLYWYRQTLGQGPEFLTYFQNEAQLEKSRLLSDRFSAERPKGSFSTLEIQRTEQGDSAMYLCASSLFRGFTDTQYFGPGTRLTVL.

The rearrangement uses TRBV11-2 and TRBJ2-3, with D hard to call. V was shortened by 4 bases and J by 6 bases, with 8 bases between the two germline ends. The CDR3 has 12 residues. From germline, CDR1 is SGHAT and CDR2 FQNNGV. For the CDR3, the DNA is TGTGCCAGCAGCTCCGGCTCCGATACGCAGTATTTT. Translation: CASSSGSDTQYF.

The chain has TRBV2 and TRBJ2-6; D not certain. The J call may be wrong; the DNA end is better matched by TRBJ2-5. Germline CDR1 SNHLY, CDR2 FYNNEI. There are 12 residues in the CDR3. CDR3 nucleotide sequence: TGTGCCAGCAGTACCGGGTTGGAGACCCAGTACTTC. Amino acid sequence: CASSTGLETQYF.